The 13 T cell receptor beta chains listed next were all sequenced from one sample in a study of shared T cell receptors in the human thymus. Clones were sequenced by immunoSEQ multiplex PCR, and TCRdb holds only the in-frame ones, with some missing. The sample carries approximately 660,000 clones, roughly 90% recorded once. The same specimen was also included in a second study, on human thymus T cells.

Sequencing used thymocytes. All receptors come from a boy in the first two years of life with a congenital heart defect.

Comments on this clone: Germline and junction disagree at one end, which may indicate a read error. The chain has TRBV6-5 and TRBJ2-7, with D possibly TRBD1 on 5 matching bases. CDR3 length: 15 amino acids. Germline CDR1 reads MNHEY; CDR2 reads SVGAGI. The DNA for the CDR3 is TGTGCCAGCAGTTACTGGGGCGCCCCAACCTACGAGCAGTGCTTC. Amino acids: CASSYWGAPTYEQCF.

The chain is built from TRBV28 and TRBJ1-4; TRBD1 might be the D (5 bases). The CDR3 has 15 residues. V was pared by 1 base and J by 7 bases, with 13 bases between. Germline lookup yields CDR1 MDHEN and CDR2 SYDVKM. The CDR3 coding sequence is TGTGCCAGCAGTTTATATCCCAAGGGGCTTGAAAAACTGTTTTTT. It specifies CASSLYPKGLEKLFF.

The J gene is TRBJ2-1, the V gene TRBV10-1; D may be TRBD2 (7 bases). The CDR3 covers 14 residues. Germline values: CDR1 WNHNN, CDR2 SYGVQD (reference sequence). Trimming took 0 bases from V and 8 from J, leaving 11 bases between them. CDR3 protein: CASSESGGGDEQFF. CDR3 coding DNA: TGCGCCAGCAGTGAGTCGGGGGGGGGCGATGAGCAGTTCTTC.

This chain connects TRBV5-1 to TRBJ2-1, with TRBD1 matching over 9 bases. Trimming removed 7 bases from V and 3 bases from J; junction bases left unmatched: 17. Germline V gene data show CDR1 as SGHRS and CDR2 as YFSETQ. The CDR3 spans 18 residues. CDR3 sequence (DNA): TGCGCCAGCCAGCGTGACAGGGGGAGCGGTTTTCTCTACAATGAGCAGTTCTTC. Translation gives CASQRDRGSGFLYNEQFF.

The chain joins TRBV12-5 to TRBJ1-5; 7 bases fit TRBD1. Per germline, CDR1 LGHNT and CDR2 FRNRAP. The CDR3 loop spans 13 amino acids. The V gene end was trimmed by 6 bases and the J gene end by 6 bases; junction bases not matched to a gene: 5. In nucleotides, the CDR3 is TGTGCTAGTGGAACAGGGGAGGCTCAGCCCCAGCATTTT. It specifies CASGTGEAQPQHF.

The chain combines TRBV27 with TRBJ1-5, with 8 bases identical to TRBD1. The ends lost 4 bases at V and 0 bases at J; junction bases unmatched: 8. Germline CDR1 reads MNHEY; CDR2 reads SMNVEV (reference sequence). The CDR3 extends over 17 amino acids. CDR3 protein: CASSSDPGGYSNQPQHF. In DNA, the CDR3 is TGTGCCAGCAGTTCGGATCCAGGGGGCTATAGCAATCAGCCCCAGCATTTT.

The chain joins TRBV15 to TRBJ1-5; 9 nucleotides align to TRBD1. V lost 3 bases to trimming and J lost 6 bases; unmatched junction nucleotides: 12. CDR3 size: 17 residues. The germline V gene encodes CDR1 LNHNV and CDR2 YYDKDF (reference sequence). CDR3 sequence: CATSRGDRDTGGQPQHF. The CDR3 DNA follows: TGTGCCACCAGCAGGGGGGACAGGGACACTGGAGGTCAGCCCCAGCATTTT.

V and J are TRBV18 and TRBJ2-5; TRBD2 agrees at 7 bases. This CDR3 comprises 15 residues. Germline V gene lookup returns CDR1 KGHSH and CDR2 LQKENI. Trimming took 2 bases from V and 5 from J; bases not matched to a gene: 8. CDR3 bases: TGTGCCAGCTCACCAGTAACGGGAGGTGTGGAGACCCAGTACTTC. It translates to CASSPVTGGVETQYF.

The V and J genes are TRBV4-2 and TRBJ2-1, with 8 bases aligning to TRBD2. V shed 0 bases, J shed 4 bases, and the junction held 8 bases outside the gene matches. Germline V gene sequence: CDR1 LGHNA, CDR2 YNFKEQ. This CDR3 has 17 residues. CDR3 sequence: CASSQEGSGRRYNEQFF. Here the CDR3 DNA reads TGTGCCAGCAGCCAAGAAGGAAGCGGGAGACGGTACAATGAGCAGTTCTTC.

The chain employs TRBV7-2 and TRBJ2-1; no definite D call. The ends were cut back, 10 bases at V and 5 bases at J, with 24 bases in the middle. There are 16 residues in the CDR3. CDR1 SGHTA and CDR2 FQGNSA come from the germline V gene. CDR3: CATTGWVGFEDNEQFF. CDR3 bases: TGTGCCACGACTGGGTGGGTCGGGTTCGAGGACAATGAGCAGTTCTTC.

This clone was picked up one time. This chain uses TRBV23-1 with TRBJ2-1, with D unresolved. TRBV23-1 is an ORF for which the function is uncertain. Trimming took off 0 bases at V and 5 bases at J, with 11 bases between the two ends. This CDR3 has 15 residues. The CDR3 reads CASSQSPEINNEQFF. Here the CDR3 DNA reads TGCGCCAGCAGTCAATCCCCGGAGATCAACAATGAGCAGTTCTTC.

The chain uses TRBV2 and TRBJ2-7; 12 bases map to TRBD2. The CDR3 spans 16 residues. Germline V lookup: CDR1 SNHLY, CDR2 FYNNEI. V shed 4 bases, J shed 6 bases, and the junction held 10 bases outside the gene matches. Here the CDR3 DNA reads TGTGCCAGCAGTGGGTGGGCTAGCGGGGGGGACTGCGAGCAGTACTTC. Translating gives CASSGWASGGDCEQYF.

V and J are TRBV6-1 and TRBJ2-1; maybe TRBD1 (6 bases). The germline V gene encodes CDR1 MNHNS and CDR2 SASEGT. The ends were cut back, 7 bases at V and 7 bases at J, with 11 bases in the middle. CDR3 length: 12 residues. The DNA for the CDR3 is TGTGCCAGCACCCAGACAGGAAATGAGCAGTTCTTC. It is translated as CASTQTGNEQFF.